Included here is one T cell receptor beta chain sequence, with context. There is no known antigen for this receptor. No much larger clone exists at a distance of one base, and base qualities are not known. V is pruned by 8 bases and J by 5 bases, leaving 6 bases of the junction without a gene match. The CDR3 runs 13 residues from the cysteine to the phenylalanine. The kept DNA is CDR3 alone, 39 bases in frame from the first base. According to the germline V gene (reference sequence), CDR1 reads LNHDA and CDR2 reads SQIVND. The method was the immunoSEQ multiplex PCR assay. TCR beta CDR3 sequencing was performed on DNA from the cultured, isolated CD4+ T cells. Turning to the authors' computational methods: Non-productive TCR sequences were removed, reads were trimmed to the CDR3 region, and CDR3s of at least 7 amino acids were retained. Antigen-specific clonotypes were identified using the MANAFEST web app by comparison of expansion in peptide wells against reference cultures. Positive clones required FDR<0.05 expansion versus reference and all other wells, odds ratio above 5, and frequency above 0.1% in two replicate wells. Clonotypes significantly expanded in SARS-CoV-2 spike wells and in at least one common cold coronavirus spike condition were defined as cross-reactive. CDR3 similarity was assessed by Levenshtein distance with the stringdist R package, and unrooted trees were built with ape in R 3.6.1. TCRdb limited this immuneACCESS table to in-frame rearrangements with V and J called. A share of clones is missing; checked studies link under half to unresolved V genes, and the rest is unexplained. V and J calls and clone size come straight from that table; D and trimming were deduced from the DNA. Across this sample there are about 24,000 clones, with 65% to 80% seen only once. The ten biggest clones cover 10% of the sample.

In the ViraFEST assay, PBMC were stimulated with viral peptide pools, and TCR sequencing was then used to find antigen-specific CD4+ T cell clonotypes based on their expansion. After more than nine days of culture, CD4+ T cells were isolated with the EasySep CD4+ T cell isolation kit. Healthy vaccine recipients had no prior SARS-CoV-2 infection, confirmed by negative nucleocapsid antibodies before and after vaccination. Each well held fewer than 2.5 million PBMC cultured in IMDM containing approximately 5.3% human AB serum, 9.5 to 10 IU/ml IL-2 and gentamicin, along with 8 to 10 ug/ml peptides. Half of the culture medium was replaced with fresh IL-2-containing medium on days 3 and 7. Unless noted otherwise, every peptide stimulation condition was cultured in triplicate wells. PBMC were separated from whole blood using Ficoll-Paque Plus gradient centrifugation and were then either cryopreserved at -140C or used fresh. The overlapping peptide pools covered the spike proteins of SARS-CoV-2 as well as those of the common cold coronaviruses HCoV-NL63, HCoV-OC43 and HCoV-229E. Genomic DNA was extracted from cultured CD4+ T cells with the QIAamp micro DNA kit.

This sample stems from a study of vaccination effects on CD4 cells after COVID-19 (dated by TCRdb to between 2021 and 2023). Describing the broader study: Each participant received two doses of an mRNA SARS-CoV-2 vaccine, either BNT162b2 or mRNA-1273. SARS-CoV-2 spike-specific CD4+ TCR repertoires from before and after mRNA vaccination were compared in COVID-19 convalescent patients and in infection-naive vaccine recipients. Altogether, some 10 COVID-19 convalescent patients and several SARS-CoV-2-naive healthy vaccine recipients made up the full study. The Oncomine TCR Beta short-read assay on an Illumina iSeq 100 was used to sequence cultures from other donors in the study. What the study reported, not specific to this receptor: At late post-vaccination timepoints, both infection-induced and vaccine-induced clones showed marked clonal contraction, consistent with waning T cell responses. The study was limited by a small number of convalescent patients and lacked early post-infection timepoints. In healthy vaccine recipients, vaccine-induced clones were almost all SARS-CoV-2 mono-reactive, with only 1 of 255 being cross-reactive with common cold coronaviruses.

Sample: CD4+ T cells from PBMCs cultured with HCoV-NL63 spike peptides, taken before COVID-19 vaccination. The sample's cell subset or site label, in plain terms: HCoV-NL63 spike overlapping peptide pool stimulation. The sequence was obtained from a human donor who received a COVID-19 vaccine. The V and J genes are TRBV19 and TRBJ2-5, and TRBD1 matches 9 of the central bases. The DNA sequence is given as TGTGCCAGTTCGGGACAGGGCGGCGAGACCCAGTACTTC. Its product reads: CASSGQGGETQYF.